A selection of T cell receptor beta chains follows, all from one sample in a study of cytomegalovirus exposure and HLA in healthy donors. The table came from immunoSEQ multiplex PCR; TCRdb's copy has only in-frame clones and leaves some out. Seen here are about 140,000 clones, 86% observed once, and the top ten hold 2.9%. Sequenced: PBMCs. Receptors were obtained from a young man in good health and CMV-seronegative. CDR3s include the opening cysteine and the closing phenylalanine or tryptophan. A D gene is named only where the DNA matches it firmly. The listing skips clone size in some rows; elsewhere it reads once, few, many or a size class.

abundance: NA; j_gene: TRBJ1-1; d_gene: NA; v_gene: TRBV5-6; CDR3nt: TGTGCCAGCAGCTTGGTGGAGGGGAGCACTGAAGCTTTCTTT; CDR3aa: CASSLVEGSTEAFF
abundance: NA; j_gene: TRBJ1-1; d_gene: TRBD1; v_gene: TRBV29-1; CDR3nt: TGCAGCGTCGCCGGGACAGGGGGCTTCACTGAAGCTTTCTTT; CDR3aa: CSVAGTGGFTEAFF
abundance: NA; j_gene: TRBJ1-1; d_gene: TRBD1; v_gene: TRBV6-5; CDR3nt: TGTGCCTCCGGACAGGGGCGTTGGACTGAAGCTTTCTTT; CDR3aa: CASGQGRWTEAFF
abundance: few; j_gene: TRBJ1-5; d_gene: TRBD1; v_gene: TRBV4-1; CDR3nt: TGCGCCAGCAGCCAAGTCGGACAGGTCAATCAGCCCCAGCATTTT; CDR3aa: CASSQVGQVNQPQHF
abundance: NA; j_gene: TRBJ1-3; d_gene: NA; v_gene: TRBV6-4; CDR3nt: TGTGCCAGCGGAGACCCCGATGGGACAAAAAGAAACACCATATATTTT; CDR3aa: CASGDPDGTKRNTIYF
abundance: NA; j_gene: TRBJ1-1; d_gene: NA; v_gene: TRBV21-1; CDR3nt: TGTGCCAGCAGCAACCTGCCAGGTGGAGGGACTGAAGCTTTCTTT; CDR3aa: CASSNLPGGGTEAFF
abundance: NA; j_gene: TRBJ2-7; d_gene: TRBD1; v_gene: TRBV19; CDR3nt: TGTGCCAGCAGGGCCGGGACAGGGGTAAGGTACGAGCAGTACTTC; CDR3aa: CASRAGTGVRYEQYF
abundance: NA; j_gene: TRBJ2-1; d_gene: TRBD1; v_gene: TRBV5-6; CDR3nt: TGTGCCAGCATGGGGACAGGGTCCCTTAATGAGCAGTTCTTC; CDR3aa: CASMGTGSLNEQFF
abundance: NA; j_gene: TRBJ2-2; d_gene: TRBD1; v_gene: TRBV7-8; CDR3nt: TGTGCCAGCAGCTTTAGAGACAGGGGGTGGACCGGGGAGCTGTTTTTT; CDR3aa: CASSFRDRGWTGELFF
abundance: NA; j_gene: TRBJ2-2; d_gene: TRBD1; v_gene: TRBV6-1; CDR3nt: TGTGCCAGCACCCAACAGGGGGCGAAAACCGGGGAGCTGTTTTTT; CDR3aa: CASTQQGAKTGELFF
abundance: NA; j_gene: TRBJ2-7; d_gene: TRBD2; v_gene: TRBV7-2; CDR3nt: TGTGCCAGCAGCTTACAAAGCGGGGGGGCGACCTACGAGCAGTACTTC; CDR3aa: CASSLQSGGATYEQYF
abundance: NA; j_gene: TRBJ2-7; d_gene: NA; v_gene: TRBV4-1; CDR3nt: TGCGCCAGCAGCCCCTCCGGGGTCCGCGAGCAGTACTTC; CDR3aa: CASSPSGVREQYF
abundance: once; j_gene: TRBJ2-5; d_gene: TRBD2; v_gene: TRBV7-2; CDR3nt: TGTGCCAGCAGCTTAGTTAAGCGGGAGGGCCAAGAGACCCAGTACTTC; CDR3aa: CASSLVKREGQETQYF
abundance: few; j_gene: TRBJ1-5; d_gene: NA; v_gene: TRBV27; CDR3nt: TGTGCCAGCAGTTTAATGGCGACAGGAGATCAGCCCCAGCATTTT; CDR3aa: CASSLMATGDQPQHF
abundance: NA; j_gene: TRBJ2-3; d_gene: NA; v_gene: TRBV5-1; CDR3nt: TGCGCCAGCAGCTTGGATCCTACGCCAGATACGCAGTATTTT; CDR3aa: CASSLDPTPDTQYF
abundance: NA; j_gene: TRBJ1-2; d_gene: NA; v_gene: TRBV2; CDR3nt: TGTGCCAGCAGTGAAGCTCCCAGGGGAGATGGCTACACCTTC; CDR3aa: CASSEAPRGDGYTF
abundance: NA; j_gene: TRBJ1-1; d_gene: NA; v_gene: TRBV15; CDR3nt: TGTGCCACCAGCAGAGGTTTGGCAACTGAAGCTTTCTTT; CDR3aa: CATSRGLATEAFF
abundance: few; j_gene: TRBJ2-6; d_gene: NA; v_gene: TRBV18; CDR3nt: TGTGCCAGCTCCCCGCCGGGGTCTGGGGCCAACGTCCTGACTTTC; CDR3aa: CASSPPGSGANVLTF
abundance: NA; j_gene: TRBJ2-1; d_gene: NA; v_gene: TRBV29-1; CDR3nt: TGCAGCGTCTGGCCAGGGGACAATGAGCAGTTCTTC; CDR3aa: CSVWPGDNEQFF
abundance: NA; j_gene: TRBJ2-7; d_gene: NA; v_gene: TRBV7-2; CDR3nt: TGTGCCAGCAGCTTACTCTGGGGCAACGAGCAGTACTTC; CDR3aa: CASSLLWGNEQYF
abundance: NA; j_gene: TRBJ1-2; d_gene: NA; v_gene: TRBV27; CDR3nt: TGTGCCAGCAGCGTATCGGGGAGGGGCTACACCTTC; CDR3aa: CASSVSGRGYTF
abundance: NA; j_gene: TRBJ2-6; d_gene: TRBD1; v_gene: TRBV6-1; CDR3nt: TGTGCCAGCAGTGCCTCGACAGGGGAAAGCTCTGGGGCCAACGTCCTGACTTTC; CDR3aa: CASSASTGESSGANVLTF
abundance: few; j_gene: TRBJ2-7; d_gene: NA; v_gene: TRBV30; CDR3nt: TGTGCCTGGAAACGGGTCAGAACCTACGAGCAGTACTTC; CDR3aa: CAWKRVRTYEQYF
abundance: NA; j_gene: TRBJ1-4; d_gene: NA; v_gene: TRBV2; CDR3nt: TGTGCCAGCAAAAGACAGAATGGAAAACTGTTTTTT; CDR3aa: CASKRQNGKLFF
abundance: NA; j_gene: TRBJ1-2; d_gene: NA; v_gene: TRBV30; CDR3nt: TGTGCCTGGAGTCCTGTCAGCGATGGCTACACCTTC; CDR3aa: CAWSPVSDGYTF